This TCR beta chain is from a study of response to subunit inactivated influenza vaccine. Overall study results and limits: Every seasonal influenza vaccination brings in few new T cells, the authors suggested.

A word on this clonotype: What it binds is not known.

Germline-derived CDR1 and CDR2 are LGHNA and YSLEER. The V and J ends lost 2 bases and 1 base, in that order; junction bases with no gene match: 4. The CDR3 runs to 16 residues. TCRdb reprocessed the RT-PCR reads via MiXCR and lists one record per CDR3 protein. Among more than 600,000 distinct CDR3 sequences, about a fifth were seen once, and the ten largest hold approximately 11%. The rearrangement links TRBV4-3 to TRBJ2-2; 7 bases fit TRBD1. The TCR originated in a man in his forties or fifties who received an inactivated influenza vaccine. The source material was PBMCs from blood, sampled about 5 days after vaccination. As DNA, the CDR3 is TGCGCCAGCAGCCAACACCGGACAGGGAACACCGGGGAGCTGTTTTTT. As protein: CASSQHRTGNTGELFF.